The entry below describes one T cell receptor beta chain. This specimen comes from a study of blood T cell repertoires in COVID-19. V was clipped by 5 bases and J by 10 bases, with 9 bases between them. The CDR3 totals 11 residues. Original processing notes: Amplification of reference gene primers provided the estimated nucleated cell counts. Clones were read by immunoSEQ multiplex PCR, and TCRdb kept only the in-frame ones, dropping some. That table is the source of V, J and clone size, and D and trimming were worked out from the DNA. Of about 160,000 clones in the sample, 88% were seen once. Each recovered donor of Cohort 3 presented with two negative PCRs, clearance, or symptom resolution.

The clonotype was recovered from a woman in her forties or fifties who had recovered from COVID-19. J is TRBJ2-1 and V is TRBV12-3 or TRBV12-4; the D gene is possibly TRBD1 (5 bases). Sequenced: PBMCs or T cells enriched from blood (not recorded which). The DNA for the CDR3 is TGTGCCAGCAGTAGGGGCCTGGAGCAGTTCTTC. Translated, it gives CASSRGLEQFF.